What follows describes a single TCR beta chain. Its target is not known. All patients were mismatch repair deficient, assessed by either PCR or immunohistochemistry. Three pembrolizumab responders had their TCRs sequenced. This sample is part of a study of PD-1 blockade in mismatch repair-deficient tumors. On the study more broadly: All were previously treated, progressing patients with approximately 12 mismatch repair-deficient cancer types.

The study's findings and limits: After pembrolizumab, tumor-resident clones rose rapidly, then generally contracted before radiologic responses.

This table comes from immunoSEQ multiplex PCR, and its TCRdb copy is limited to in-frame clones, with some not included. The sample records 100,000 or so clones, under 90% being singletons. The germline CDR1 and CDR2 sequences are MNHEY and SMNVEV (reference sequence). V shed 4 bases and J 5 bases; nucleotides not matched to a gene: 6. This CDR3 spans 15 amino acids. This specimen consisted of peripheral blood, obtained around 8 months after starting pembrolizumab. The origin of this receptor is an adult with mismatch repair-deficient cancer. The rearrangement uses TRBV27 and TRBJ1-2, with 11 bases aligning to TRBD1. The CDR3: CASSSWTGGNYGYTF. CDR3 bases: TGTGCCAGCAGTTCCTGGACAGGGGGCAATTATGGCTACACCTTC.